The clone carrying this T cell receptor beta chain was detected many times. Its specificity is not known. Using genomic DNA as the template, TCR beta VDJ and CDR3 profiling was carried out. TCRdb redid the calling of the reads with MiXCR, one entry per CDR3 protein. The sample yields under 350,000 distinct CDR3 sequences, roughly three fifths seen once. Per the germline V gene, CDR1 is SGHAT and CDR2 is FQNNGV. This CDR3 is 14 amino acids long. V gave up 4 bases and J gave up 8 bases; unmatched junction bases: 8. This entry belongs to a study of CD8+CD57+ T cells in acquired aplastic anemia. Study overall: Sorted CD4+ and CD8+ cells gave an average of around 3.3 ug of DNA. Study-wide results and limits: Controls and patients did not differ significantly in CD8+ Simpson's diversity.

V gene TRBV11-2 combines with J gene TRBJ1-2, with 9 bases matching TRBD1. The sequencing input was sorted CD4+, CD8+, or CD8+CD57+ T cells (not recorded which) from PBMCs. This clonotype was obtained from a human donor with severe aplastic anemia or a healthy control (not recorded which). The CDR3 spells CASSWTDRGHGYTF. The CDR3 coding sequence is TGTGCCAGCAGCTGGACGGACAGGGGTCACGGCTACACCTTC. The variable domain in full, completed from reference TRBV11-2 and TRBJ1-2, reads EAGVAQSPRYKIIEKRQSVAFWCNPISGHATLYWYQQILGQGPKLLIQFQNNGVVDDSQLPKDRFSAERLKGVDSTLKIQPAKLEDSAVYLCASSWTDRGHGYTFGSGTRLTVV.